A single sample gave rise to the 21 T cell receptor beta chains below, sequenced in a study of neurological immune-mediated disorders. Via MiXCR, TCRdb re-called the 5' RACE reads, giving one row per CDR3 protein. The sample has approximately 86,000 distinct CDR3 sequences, around 2.6% seen once. Sequencing input: PBMCs. Source of these receptors: a woman in her thirties with multiple sclerosis.

This clonotype was seen more than once but under ten times. Given a much more abundant clone one base away, this may be a read error. This chain links TRBV30 with TRBJ1-2; D gene uncertain. There are 11 residues in the CDR3. Germline lookup yields CDR1 GTSNPN and CDR2 SVGIG (reference sequence). The CDR3 region is CDWSSTGGYTF. CDR3 DNA: TGTGACTGGAGTTCGACGGGTGGCTACACCTTC.

The sample holds many counts of this clonotype. The chain joins TRBV16 to TRBJ2-2; D is possibly TRBD1 or TRBD2 (5 bases each). Germline CDR1 reads KGHSY; CDR2 reads FQNENV. CDR3 size: 13 residues. With 2 bases removed from V and 6 bases from J, the gap between germline ends came to 7 bases. This CDR3 is CASSQRGAGELFF. The CDR3 coding sequence is TGTGCCAGCAGCCAAAGAGGGGCCGGGGAGCTGTTTTTT.

This clonotype was seen many times. The chain has TRBV7-6 and TRBJ2-1; 7 nucleotides agree with TRBD2. The ends lost 3 bases at V and 4 bases at J; junction bases unmatched: 9. The CDR3 consists of 16 residues. The germline gives CDR1 SGHVS, CDR2 FNYEAQ. CDR3: CASSFDTAGLYNEQFF. CDR3 bases: TGTGCCAGCAGCTTCGATACAGCGGGACTATACAATGAGCAGTTCTTC.

This clonotype has a count of ten or more. One end of the junction varies from germline; a read error may be responsible. The chain couples TRBV7-7 to TRBJ2-5; D tentatively fits TRBD1 or TRBD2 (5 bases each). The length of the CDR3 is 15 residues. Germline V gene sequence: CDR1 SSHAT, CDR2 FNYEAQ (reference sequence). The DNA for the CDR3 is TGTGCTAGCAGCTTAGGGGTAGGGACGAAAGAGACCCAGTACTTC. It translates to CASSLGVGTKETQYF.

This clonotype was detected only once. The chain couples TRBV19 to TRBJ1-5; no firm D call. The CDR3 covers 15 residues. The germline V and J ends were trimmed by 2 bases and 6 bases, with 14 bases remaining between them. Looked up from germline, CDR1 is LNHDA and CDR2 is SQIVND (reference sequence). This CDR3 reads CASSIRGSRTQPQHF. CDR3 DNA: TGTGCCAGTAGTATACGGGGATCTCGCACTCAGCCCCAGCATTTT.

Ten or more counts support this clonotype. A read error may account for a junction end that differs from germline. The chain links TRBV20-1 to TRBJ2-3; perhaps TRBD2 as D (5 bases). Germline CDR1 reads DFQATT; CDR2 reads SNEGSKA (reference sequence). The CDR3 extends over 14 amino acids. CDR3: CSTRRQRYTDTQYF. In DNA, the CDR3 is TGCAGTACTAGACGGCAACGGTACACAGATACGCAGTATTTT.

This clonotype was observed at least ten times. The rearrangement links TRBV20-1 to TRBJ2-5, with 9 bases aligning to TRBD1. The germline V gene has CDR1 DFQATT and CDR2 SNEGSKA (reference sequence). The CDR3 spans 16 residues. The V segment lost 1 base and the J segment 0 bases; nucleotides outside the gene matches: 6. The CDR3 protein is CSARAVGTGHQETQYF. The DNA for the CDR3 is TGCAGTGCTAGAGCGGTTGGGACAGGGCACCAAGAGACCCAGTACTTC.

This clonotype was counted at least ten times. The chain uses TRBV29-1 and TRBJ2-3; D is uncertain. The V end lost 4 bases, the J end lost 0 bases, and 14 bases lay between the germline ends. This CDR3 spans 15 amino acids. The V gene's germline CDR1 is SQVTM and CDR2 ANQGSEA. The CDR3 reads CSVVPAESSTDTQYF. CDR3 nucleotides: TGCAGCGTTGTTCCTGCGGAGTCTAGCACAGATACGCAGTATTTT.

This clonotype was seen many times. The J gene is TRBJ1-2, the V gene TRBV7-2, with TRBD1 as a possible D gene (5 bases). The germline gives CDR1 SGHTA, CDR2 FQGNSA. The V end was cut by 3 bases, the J end by 4 bases, with 12 bases between. CDR3 length: 14 amino acids. The CDR3 region is CASSFQGPSYGYTF. The CDR3 nucleotides read TGTGCCAGCAGCTTCCAGGGCCCTTCCTATGGCTACACCTTC.

At least ten counts were recorded for this clonotype. The J gene is TRBJ2-3, the V gene TRBV7-9; no clear D. This CDR3 is 12 amino acids long. V was cut by 6 bases and J by 3 bases, with 7 bases left in between. Germline CDR1 is SEHNR and CDR2 is FQNEAQ (reference sequence). In DNA, the CDR3 is TGTGCCAGCAGTTGGTTAACAGATACGCAGTATTTT. Amino acid sequence: CASSWLTDTQYF. Combining the CDR3 with reference TRBV7-9 and TRBJ2-3 gives the whole variable domain DTGVSQNPRHKITKRGQNVTFRCDPISEHNRLYWYRQTLGQGPEFLTYFQNEAQLEKSRLLSDRFSAERPKGSFSTLEIQRTEQGDSAMYLCASSWLTDTQYFGPGTRLTVL.

This clonotype was found a few times. A clone one base away is much larger, so this may be a read error. This chain uses TRBV20-1 with TRBJ2-7; TRBD2 might be the D (6 bases). V gave up 0 bases and J gave up 3 bases, with 15 bases separating them. This CDR3 has 15 residues. The germline CDR1 and CDR2 sequences are DFQATT and SNEGSKA (reference sequence). DNA of the CDR3: TGCAGTGCTAGAGATTCGGCTCGCGGGGTCTACGAGCAGTACTTC. Its translation: CSARDSARGVYEQYF.

This clonotype was seen many times. The rearrangement uses TRBV20-1 and TRBJ2-1; 7 bases line up with TRBD2. V lost 0 bases to trimming and J lost 3 bases; unmatched junction nucleotides: 8. This CDR3 contains 16 residues. The germline V gene has CDR1 DFQATT and CDR2 SNEGSKA (reference sequence). CDR3 nucleotide sequence: TGCAGTGCTAGAGATCTAACTAGCGAAGGCTACAATGAGCAGTTCTTC. The encoded protein is CSARDLTSEGYNEQFF.

This clonotype was seen repeatedly, ten times or more. This chain connects TRBV27 to TRBJ2-7, with TRBD1 matching 8 bases. Germline-derived CDR1 and CDR2 are MNHEY and SMNVEV (reference sequence). The CDR3 runs to 14 residues. V was clipped by 2 bases and J by 7 bases; unmatched bases: 7. CDR3 amino acids: CASSLDRGKGEQYF. The CDR3 bases are TGTGCCAGCAGTTTAGACAGGGGAAAAGGAGAGCAGTACTTC.

This clonotype was seen at least ten times. The CDR3 here is CASSLPDEETGGRGTEAFF. The CDR3 nucleotides read TGCGCCAGCAGCCTCCCCGACGAGGAGACAGGGGGCAGGGGCACTGAAGCTTTCTTT. This chain connects TRBV4-3 to TRBJ1-1, with TRBD1 matching over 10 bases. CDR3 length equals 19 residues. V trimming: 4 bases; J trimming: 4 bases; junction bases outside the gene matches: 18. Germline V lookup: CDR1 LGHNA, CDR2 YSLEER.

This clonotype was detected ten times or more. The chain has TRBV20-1 and TRBJ2-3; D possibly corresponds to TRBD1 (6 bases). Germline CDR1 is DFQATT and CDR2 is SNEGSKA (reference sequence). V shed 3 bases and J shed 4 bases, with 20 bases lying between them. The CDR3 extends over 16 amino acids. The CDR3 coding sequence is TGCAGTGCTAGCGGGGACATCTATCAGCGCGCAGATACGCAGTATTTT. As protein: CSASGDIYQRADTQYF.

This clonotype occurred many times. This rearrangement joins TRBV20-1 to TRBJ2-7, with D tentatively TRBD1 (5 bases). V was trimmed by 4 bases and J by 3 bases, leaving 16 bases between them. This CDR3 is built from 14 residues. Germline CDR1 is DFQATT and CDR2 is SNEGSKA (reference sequence). The CDR3 DNA reads TGCAGTGCTAAGGGCCAGGGTGGTGGCTACGAGCAGTACTTC. It specifies CSAKGQGGGYEQYF.

This clonotype has ten or more counts. In DNA, the CDR3 is TGTGCCAGCAGCTTACGAGCGGGTGTCTCCTACGAGCAGTACTTC. Translating gives CASSLRAGVSYEQYF. The gene calls are TRBV7-9 and TRBJ2-7; D is possibly TRBD2 (6 bases). CDR1 and CDR2 (germline): SEHNR, FQNEAQ (reference sequence). The CDR3 length is 15 residues. Between the trimmed V and J ends, which lost 2 bases and 0 bases, there was a span of 11 bases.

This clonotype showed up many times. V and J are TRBV20-1 and TRBJ2-7, with 14 bases lining up with TRBD2. V trimming: 3 bases; J trimming: 3 bases; junction bases outside the gene matches: 10. Per germline, CDR1 DFQATT and CDR2 SNEGSKA (reference sequence). This CDR3 contains 17 residues. The CDR3 reads CSASKGLAGVSIYEQYF. The CDR3 DNA reads as TGCAGTGCTAGTAAGGGACTAGCGGGAGTATCTATCTACGAGCAGTACTTC.

This clonotype was observed at least ten times. The chain uses TRBV20-1 and TRBJ1-1, with D unclear. The germline V gene has CDR1 DFQATT and CDR2 SNEGSKA (reference sequence). This CDR3 comprises 16 residues. V was pared by 3 bases and J by 3 bases, with 20 bases between. CDR3 sequence (DNA): TGCAGTGCTAGGTTGACACTCCCGAATCCCTACACTGAAGCTTTCTTT. Its translation is CSARLTLPNPYTEAFF.

This clonotype has at least ten counts. V usage is TRBV11-3 and J usage is TRBJ2-1; 11 bases are a match to TRBD2. In germline, CDR1 is SGHNT, CDR2 YENEEA. Unmatched junction bases numbered 3, after V lost 5 bases and J lost 3 bases. The length of the CDR3 is 15 residues. CDR3 sequence: CASSKGTSGYNEQFF. In DNA form, the CDR3 reads TGTGCCAGCAGCAAAGGGACTAGCGGCTACAATGAGCAGTTCTTC.

This clonotype was found many times. The chain uses TRBV7-3 and TRBJ2-5; D perhaps matches TRBD2 (6 bases). Germline CDR1 and CDR2: SGHTA and FQGTGA. The CDR3 spans 14 residues. V was cut by 5 bases and J by 4 bases, with 14 bases left in between. DNA for the CDR3: TGTGCCAGCAGCCCCGGGACTCCCGGAGAGACCCAGTACTTC. Translating gives CASSPGTPGETQYF.